This entry lists 7 T cell receptor beta chains sequenced from one sample in a study of T cell responses to AZD1222 COVID-19 vaccine. Only in-frame clones appear in the TCRdb table, and some are missing; sequencing was by immunoSEQ multiplex PCR. This table holds approximately 190,000 clones, around 94% found once. Sequencing used peripheral blood, obtained 28 days after the second dose of the MenACWY control vaccine. These receptors were obtained from an adult who received the MenACWY meningococcal vaccine as a control.

The rearrangement joins TRBV2 to TRBJ2-3; D possibly matches TRBD1 or TRBD2 (6 bases each). The germline gives CDR1 SNHLY, CDR2 FYNNEI. V was trimmed by 3 bases and J by 3 bases, leaving 13 bases between them. The CDR3 totals 15 residues. The CDR3 spells CASSEGLRGTDTQYF. The CDR3 coding sequence is TGTGCCAGCAGTGAGGGACTCAGGGGTACAGATACGCAGTATTTT. Looking up the rest from reference TRBV2 and TRBJ2-3 gives the full variable domain: EPEVTQTPSHQVTQMGQEVILRCVPISNHLYFYWYRQILGQKVEFLVSFYNNEISEKSEIFDDQFSVERPDGSNFTLKIRSTKLEDSAMYFCASSEGLRGTDTQYFGPGTRLTVL.

This chain links TRBV29-1 with TRBJ1-1; 7 nucleotides line up with TRBD1. CDR3 length: 16 amino acids. With 6 bases clipped from V and 6 bases from J, the junction kept 19 bases outside the gene matches. CDR1 and CDR2 from the germline V gene are SQVTM and ANQGSEA. As DNA, the CDR3 is TGCAGCGTGAGTCCCGGGACAGTGGCCCGCCGCCCTGAAGCTTTCTTT. The encoded protein is CSVSPGTVARRPEAFF.

This clone appeared a few times. V is TRBV5-6 and J is TRBJ2-1; either TRBD1 or TRBD2 may supply D (5 bases each). This CDR3 contains 15 residues. V was clipped by 4 bases and J by 7 bases, with 18 bases between them. Germline V gene sequence: CDR1 SGHDT, CDR2 YYEEEE. The CDR3: CASSADSPTGNEQFF. The DNA for the CDR3 is TGTGCCAGCAGCGCCGACAGCCCGACGGGGAATGAGCAGTTCTTC. Full variable domain (remainder filled in from reference TRBV5-6 and TRBJ2-1): DAGVTQSPTHLIKTRGQQVTLRCSPKSGHDTVSWYQQALGQGPQFIFQYYEEEERQRGNFPDRFSGHQFPNYSSELNVNALLLGDSALYLCASSADSPTGNEQFFGPGTRLTVL.

The chain links TRBV6-5 to TRBJ1-4, with a tentative D call TRBD1 (5 bases). Trimming removed 4 bases at V and 8 bases at J, with 14 bases between. The CDR3 is 14 amino acids. CDR1 and CDR2 (germline): MNHEY, SVGAGI. The CDR3 DNA is TGTGCCAGCAGTTCGGGACGTCGCATGGAAAAACTGTTTTTT. Translated: CASSSGRRMEKLFF.

The V call is TRBV6-2 or TRBV6-3, the J call TRBJ2-1, with 11 bases that match TRBD2. The CDR3 loop spans 17 amino acids. CDR1 and CDR2 from the germline V gene are MNHEY and SVGEGT. V trimming: 3 bases; J trimming: 4 bases; junction bases outside the gene matches: 8. The CDR3 DNA reads TGTGCCAGCAGTTATCCGACTAGCGGGATTCTTTACAATGAGCAGTTCTTC. Encoded protein: CASSYPTSGILYNEQFF.

This clone was picked up a small number of times. This rearrangement joins TRBV19 to TRBJ1-1, with D maybe TRBD1 (6 bases). Germline assignment: CDR1 LNHDA and CDR2 SQIVND (reference sequence). With 6 bases removed from V and 11 bases from J, the gap between germline ends came to 13 bases. This CDR3 is 11 amino acids long. The CDR3 bases are TGTGCCAGTAGAAAGCAGGGGAACGCTTTCTTT. The encoded protein is CASRKQGNAFF.

The chain uses TRBV4-1 and TRBJ2-1, with D tentatively TRBD1 or TRBD2 (5 bases each). The V end lost 3 bases, the J end lost 0 bases, and 9 bases lay between the germline ends. The germline V gene has CDR1 MGHRA and CDR2 YSYEKL. The CDR3 is 15 residues long. The CDR3 loop reads CASSQAGGSYNEQFF. The CDR3, as DNA: TGCGCCAGCAGCCAGGCTGGGGGCTCCTACAATGAGCAGTTCTTC.